This T cell receptor (beta chain) was documented in a study of shared clonotypes between healthy human individuals. Study results and limitations: Having only a few donors restricted how much genetic and exposure-history diversity was captured.

About this clone: The antigen remains unidentified.

Healthy adults negative for HIV, lacking recent acute infections or vaccinations, served as donors. Extraction of genomic DNA in unsorted samples used approximately 96 million PBMCs. Libraries were prepared by immunoSEQ multiplex PCR; TCRdb keeps only in-frame clonotypes and omits some of them. The table lists 450,000 or so clones, 60% to 80% of them singletons, with around 12% in the top ten. Sample: PBMCs. This TCR was sampled from a woman aged 40 to 49 in good health. Some clones in this sample may be carry-over from other donors' samples.

This CDR3 reads CASRETLAVDEQFF. CDR3 coding DNA: TGTGCCAGCAGGGAAACGCTAGCTGTAGATGAGCAGTTCTTC. The chain is built from TRBV6-1 and TRBJ2-1; possibly TRBD2 for D (5 bases). Germline V gene lookup returns CDR1 MNHNS and CDR2 SASEGT. This CDR3 region has 14 residues. Trimming stripped 6 bases from V and 8 bases from J, with 17 bases between.